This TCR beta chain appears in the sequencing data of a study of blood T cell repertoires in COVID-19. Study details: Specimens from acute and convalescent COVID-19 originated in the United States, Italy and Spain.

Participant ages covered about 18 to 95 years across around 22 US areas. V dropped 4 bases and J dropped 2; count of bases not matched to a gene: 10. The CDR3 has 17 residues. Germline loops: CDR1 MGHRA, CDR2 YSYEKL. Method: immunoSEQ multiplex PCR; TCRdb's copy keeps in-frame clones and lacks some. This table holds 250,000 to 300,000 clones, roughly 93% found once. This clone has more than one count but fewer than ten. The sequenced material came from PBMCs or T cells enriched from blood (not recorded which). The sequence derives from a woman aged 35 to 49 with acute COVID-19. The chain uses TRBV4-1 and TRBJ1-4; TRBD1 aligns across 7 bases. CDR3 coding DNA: TGCGCCAGCAGCCCTTCGACAGGGTTTCTGACTAATGAAAAACTGTTTTTT. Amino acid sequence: CASSPSTGFLTNEKLFF.